The 25 T cell receptor beta chains listed next were all sequenced from one sample in a study of shared clonotypes between healthy human individuals. Data came from immunoSEQ multiplex PCR; TCRdb stores just in-frame clones and leaves some out. The table lists approximately 460,000 clones, roughly four fifths of them singletons. The sample comprised PBMCs. These receptor sequences come from a woman between 40 and 55 years old in good health. Some clones in this sample may be carry-over from other donors' samples.

The chain uses TRBV28 and TRBJ1-5; D not resolved. The CDR3 is 15 amino acids. Germline CDR1 reads MDHEN; CDR2 reads SYDVKM. The V and J ends lost 5 bases and 3 bases respectively, with 14 bases between them. The CDR3 DNA reads TGTGCCAGCAGTCAAGGCAGAGGGAACAATCAGCCCCAGCATTTT. Protein: CASSQGRGNNQPQHF.

V usage is TRBV5-4 and J usage is TRBJ1-5; D perhaps matches TRBD1 (5 bases). The length of the CDR3 is 14 residues. The V gene's germline CDR1 is SGHNT and CDR2 YYREEE (reference sequence). Trimming removed 0 bases at V and 5 bases at J, with 9 bases between. DNA for the CDR3: TGTGCCAGCAGCTTGGGAGGGGTGGATCAGCCCCAGCATTTT. This encodes CASSLGGVDQPQHF.

This clone has a count of ten or more. V is TRBV28 and J is TRBJ2-3; D unresolved. The CDR3 covers 12 residues. Deletions cut 6 bases from V and 0 bases from J, with 4 bases between. CDR1 is MDHEN and CDR2 is SYDVKM in the germline V gene. CDR3 residues: CASRFSTDTQYF. CDR3 in DNA: TGTGCCAGCAGGTTTAGCACAGATACGCAGTATTTT. Variable domain in full (rest from reference TRBV28 and TRBJ2-3): DVKVTQSSRYLVKRTGEKVFLECVQDMDHENMFWYRQDPGLGLRLIYFSYDVKMKEKGDIPEGYSVSREKKERFSLILESASTNQTSMYLCASRFSTDTQYFGPGTRLTVL.

Only a few counts were recorded for this clone. The chain is built from TRBV7-2 and TRBJ2-7; D not certain. Germline-derived CDR1 and CDR2 are SGHTA and FQGNSA. The CDR3 is 15 amino acids. The V end lost 5 bases, the J end lost 1 base, and 15 bases lay between the germline ends. In DNA form, the CDR3 reads TGTGCCAGCAGCCCCCAGGTCAGCCCGTCCTACGAGCAGTACTTC. It translates to CASSPQVSPSYEQYF.

The rearrangement links TRBV10-3 to TRBJ2-5; TRBD1 matches 7 bases. J gave up 0 bases and V 5 bases, and 9 bases lay outside the gene matches. From germline, CDR1 is ENHRY and CDR2 SYGVKD. The CDR3 consists of 16 residues. The CDR3 nucleotides are TGTGCCATCAGTACCAAGGGGACAGCTTACCAAGAGACCCAGTACTTC. Translating gives CAISTKGTAYQETQYF.

The chain recombines TRBV11-2 with TRBJ1-4; D is undetermined. This CDR3 is built from 14 residues. The V end was cut by 4 bases, the J end by 7 bases, with 13 bases between. Germline V gene lookup returns CDR1 SGHAT and CDR2 FQNNGV. The CDR3 region has the DNA TGTGCCAGCAGCTCCGTCAAACCAGGTGAAAAACTGTTTTTT. The encoded protein is CASSSVKPGEKLFF.

This clone occurred a few times. The chain uses TRBV4-3 and TRBJ1-1; tentative D call: TRBD1 (5 bases). The CDR3 consists of 19 residues. V lost 0 bases and J 4 bases, leaving 24 bases between the germline ends. Per the germline V gene, CDR1 is LGHNA and CDR2 is YSLEER. The CDR3 here is CASSQDLIGQGRTSTEAFF. CDR3 coding DNA: TGCGCCAGCAGCCAAGATCTAATCGGACAAGGGAGGACTAGCACTGAAGCTTTCTTT.

Concerning this clone itself: The identical CDR3 is also encoded by other nucleotide sequences in the sample. The chain couples TRBV4-1 to TRBJ1-2, with D unresolved. V dropped 0 bases and J dropped 1 base, with 6 bases sitting between them. Germline-derived CDR1 and CDR2 are MGHRA and YSYEKL. The CDR3 loop spans 14 amino acids. The CDR3 reads CASSQDSFNYGYTF. DNA of the CDR3: TGCGCCAGCAGCCAAGATAGTTTTAACTATGGCTACACCTTC.

Points on this clone: Being one base from a much bigger clone, this may be a read error. The chain links TRBV7-3 to TRBJ1-3; 7 bases fit TRBD1. The germline gives CDR1 SGHTA, CDR2 FQGTGA. This CDR3 has 14 residues. CDR3 loop: CASSPGTAGNAIYF. The CDR3 coding sequence is TGTGCCAGCAGCCCAGGGACAGCCGGAAACGCCATATATTTT. The variable domain in full, completed from reference TRBV7-3 and TRBJ1-3, reads GAGVSQTPSNKVTEKGKYVELRCDPISGHTALYWYRQSLGQGPEFLIYFQGTGAADDSGLPNDRFFAVRPEGSVSTLKIQRTERGDSAVYLCASSPGTAGNAIYFGEGSWLTVV.

The chain carries TRBV5-1 and TRBJ2-5, with D unresolved. Per the germline V gene, CDR1 is SGHRS and CDR2 is YFSETQ. The V and J ends lost 3 bases and 4 bases respectively, with 10 bases between them. The CDR3 runs to 13 residues. In DNA, the CDR3 is TGCGCCAGCAGCTCGCCGACTGGAGAGACCCAGTACTTC. Its translation is CASSSPTGETQYF.

The chain combines TRBV28 with TRBJ1-1; 7 bases map to TRBD1. This CDR3 has 14 residues. Germline CDR1 and CDR2: MDHEN and SYDVKM. The V gene end was trimmed by 6 bases and the J gene end by 7 bases; junction bases not matched to a gene: 11. CDR3 region: CASSRPRGLGEAFF. In DNA, the CDR3 is TGTGCCAGCAGCCGACCGAGGGGGCTCGGTGAAGCTTTCTTT.

Note on this clone: Within the sample, other DNA sequences also encode this same CDR3. This chain uses TRBV18 with TRBJ1-2; D not resolved. CDR1 and CDR2 (germline): KGHSH, LQKENI. The CDR3 covers 13 residues. The V and J ends lost 0 bases and 0 bases respectively, with 2 bases between them. CDR3 DNA sequence: TGTGCCAGCTCACCACCGTCTAACTATGGCTACACCTTC. Protein: CASSPPSNYGYTF.

This clone has only a few counts. The chain links TRBV6-6 to TRBJ1-1, with D perhaps matching TRBD1 (5 bases). Deletions cut 1 base from V and 1 base from J, with 10 bases between. The CDR3 length is 15 residues. From germline, CDR1 is MNHNY and CDR2 SVGAGI (reference sequence). The CDR3 DNA sequence: TGTGCCAGCAGTTACTGGGGCACAACGAACACTGAAGCTTTCTTT. Residues: CASSYWGTTNTEAFF.

The V call is TRBV7-8, the J call TRBJ2-7; D may be TRBD1 or TRBD2 (5 bases each). CDR1 is SGHVS, CDR2 FQNEAQ, per germline. The CDR3 runs 15 residues. The germline V and J ends were trimmed by 1 base and 2 bases, with 12 bases remaining between them. The DNA of the CDR3 is TGTGCCAGCAGCTTAGTGGGGGTCCGCACCTACGAGCAGTACTTC. Protein: CASSLVGVRTYEQYF.

Details on this clone: Compared with germline, one end of the junction differs, possibly owing to a read error. The chain has TRBV6-1 and TRBJ2-5, with D hard to call. CDR1 and CDR2 from the germline V gene are MNHNS and SASEGT. This CDR3 is built from 13 residues. The CDR3 loop is CASSESRRETRYF. CDR3 nucleotides: TGTGCCAGCAGTGAATCTAGGCGCGAGACCCGGTACTTC.

This clone came up a few times. The chain uses TRBV5-1 and TRBJ2-1; D is perhaps TRBD1 (6 bases). The V end lost 4 bases, the J end lost 5 bases, and 13 bases lay between the germline ends. CDR1 and CDR2 from the germline V gene are SGHRS and YFSETQ. The CDR3 runs to 14 residues. The CDR3 DNA sequence: TGCGCCAGCAGCCAAGTGGGGGCTAACAATGAGCAGTTCTTC. As protein: CASSQVGANNEQFF.

This clone was detected only a few times. The V gene is TRBV30, the J gene TRBJ1-1; no reliable D call. The germline V gene has CDR1 GTSNPN and CDR2 SVGIG (reference sequence). The ends were cut back, 2 bases at V and 3 bases at J, with 10 bases in the middle. The CDR3 totals 13 residues. In DNA, the CDR3 is TGTGCCTGGAGTACCCGTGGGGACACTGAAGCTTTCTTT. This encodes CAWSTRGDTEAFF.

This clone was seen a single time. CDR3 DNA: TGTGCCAGCTCACCATTTCCGCTAGCGGGAGCGTCCAATGAGCAGTTCTTC. This gives the protein CASSPFPLAGASNEQFF. The gene calls are TRBV18 and TRBJ2-1, with 10 bases matching TRBD2. CDR1 is KGHSH, CDR2 LQKENI, per germline. The CDR3 has 17 residues. V lost 2 bases, J lost 6 bases, and 10 bases stayed unmatched.

The chain links TRBV19 to TRBJ2-7; 7 positions agree with TRBD2. The CDR3 runs to 15 residues. Germline CDR1 LNHDA, CDR2 SQIVND (reference sequence). J lost 5 bases, V lost 3 bases, and 10 bases had no gene match. The CDR3 spells CASSMTAGAPDEQYF. DNA of the CDR3: TGTGCCAGTAGTATGACTGCGGGAGCTCCGGACGAGCAGTACTTC. The entire variable domain, with the rest obtained from reference TRBV19 and TRBJ2-7, is as follows: DGGITQSPKYLFRKEGQNVTLSCEQNLNHDAMYWYRQDPGQGLRLIYYSQIVNDFQKGDIAEGYSVSREKKESFPLTVTSAQKNPTAFYLCASSMTAGAPDEQYFGPGTRLTVT.

The CDR3 loop reads CASTQRGGGDTQYF. The CDR3 DNA reads as TGTGCCAGCACCCAGCGGGGCGGGGGGGATACGCAGTATTTT. The genes are TRBV5-4 and TRBJ2-3; 8 bases line up with TRBD2. Unmatched junction bases numbered 9, after V lost 6 bases and J lost 6 bases. Looked up from germline, CDR1 is SGHNT and CDR2 is YYREEE (reference sequence). The CDR3 covers 14 residues.

This chain uses TRBV28 with TRBJ2-2; TRBD2 matches 10 bases. The J segment lost 5 bases and the V segment lost 6 bases, leaving 9 bases of the junction unmatched. The germline V gene encodes CDR1 MDHEN and CDR2 SYDVKM. The CDR3 is made up of 16 amino acids. CDR3 sequence (DNA): TGTGCCAGCAGCCCCCTACTAGCGGGGATGACCGGGGAGCTGTTTTTT. Translated: CASSPLLAGMTGELFF.

As regards this clone: A single base separates this from a much larger clone, so it may be a read error. Other DNA sequences within the sample encode an identical CDR3. The rearrangement links TRBV11-2 to TRBJ2-1; 9 bases agree with TRBD2. The CDR3 is 14 residues long. From germline, CDR1 is SGHAT and CDR2 FQNNGV. The chain's CDR3 is CASSLSGGRGEQFF. The CDR3 coding sequence is TGCGCCAGCAGCTTATCCGGCGGGAGGGGTGAGCAGTTCTTC.

This clone has just a few counts. The CDR3 protein is CASSIWEGIRATNEKLFF. The CDR3 DNA follows: TGTGCCAGTAGTATCTGGGAGGGGATCCGTGCAACTAATGAAAAACTGTTTTTT. J is TRBJ1-4 and V is TRBV19, with D tentatively TRBD1 (5 bases). Germline CDR1 reads LNHDA; CDR2 reads SQIVND (reference sequence). The CDR3 extends over 18 amino acids. With 3 bases removed from V and 0 bases from J, the gap between germline ends came to 17 bases.

The chain is built from TRBV4-2 and TRBJ1-5; weak D call: TRBD1 (5 bases). CDR3 length: 14 amino acids. From germline, CDR1 is LGHNA and CDR2 YNFKEQ. V lost 0 bases and J lost 5, with 8 bases in between. The CDR3: CASSQEGEHQPQHF. CDR3 coding DNA: TGTGCCAGCAGCCAAGAAGGGGAGCATCAGCCCCAGCATTTT.

This clone came up a few times. The chain is built from TRBV27 and TRBJ2-3; a possible D gene is TRBD2 (5 bases). The CDR3 extends over 13 amino acids. With 7 bases removed from V and 5 bases from J, the gap between germline ends came to 13 bases. Germline values: CDR1 MNHEY, CDR2 SMNVEV (reference sequence). Written as DNA, the CDR3 is TGTGCCAGCACCCGTGGGAGCGGAGATACGCAGTATTTT. Encoded protein: CASTRGSGDTQYF.